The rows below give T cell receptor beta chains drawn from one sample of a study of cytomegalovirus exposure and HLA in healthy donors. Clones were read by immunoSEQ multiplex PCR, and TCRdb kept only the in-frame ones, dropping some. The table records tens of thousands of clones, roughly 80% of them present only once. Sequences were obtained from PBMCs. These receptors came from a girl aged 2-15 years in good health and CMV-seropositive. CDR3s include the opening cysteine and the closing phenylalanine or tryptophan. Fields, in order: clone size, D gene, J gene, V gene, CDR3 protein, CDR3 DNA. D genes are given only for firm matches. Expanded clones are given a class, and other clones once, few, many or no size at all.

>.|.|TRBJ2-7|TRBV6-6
CASSSFTWGVPYEQYF
TGTGCCAGCAGTTCGTTTACCTGGGGGGTCCCCTACGAGCAGTACTTC
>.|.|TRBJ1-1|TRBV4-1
CASSRYEVNTEAFF
TGCGCCAGCAGCCGTTATGAGGTGAACACTGAAGCTTTCTTT
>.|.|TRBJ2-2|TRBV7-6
CASSMTDGGGELFF
TGTGCCAGCTCGATGACCGACGGGGGCGGGGAGCTGTTTTTT
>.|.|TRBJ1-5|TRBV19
CASSIIATESNQPQHF
TGTGCCAGTAGTATTATAGCCACGGAAAGCAATCAGCCCCAGCATTTT
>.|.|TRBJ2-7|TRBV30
CAWTAGTFYEQYF
TGTGCCTGGACGGCGGGAACCTTCTACGAGCAGTACTTC
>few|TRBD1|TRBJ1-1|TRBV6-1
CASSDGTGGTEAFF
TGTGCCAGCAGTGACGGGACAGGGGGAACTGAAGCTTTCTTT
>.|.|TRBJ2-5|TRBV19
CASSIGLAPALQETQYF
TGTGCCAGTAGTATAGGCCTAGCCCCGGCCCTACAAGAGACCCAGTACTTC
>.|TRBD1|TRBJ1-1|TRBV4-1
CASSHIDRANEAFF
TGCGCCAGCAGCCATATCGACAGGGCCAATGAAGCTTTCTTT
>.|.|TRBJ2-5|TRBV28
CASSLPAGQETQYF
TGTGCCAGCAGTTTACCGGCAGGGCAAGAGACCCAGTACTTC
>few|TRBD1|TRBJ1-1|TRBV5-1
CASSVGTGGLWMNTEAFF
TGCGCCAGCAGCGTGGGGACAGGGGGGTTATGGATGAACACTGAAGCTTTCTTT
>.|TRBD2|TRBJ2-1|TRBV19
CASSLTLSGRGYEQFF
TGTGCCAGTAGTCTCACCCTTAGCGGGAGGGGGTATGAGCAGTTCTTC
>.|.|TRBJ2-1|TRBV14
CASSPSSVYNEQFF
TGTGCCAGCAGCCCCTCTAGCGTATACAATGAGCAGTTCTTC
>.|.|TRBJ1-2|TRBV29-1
CSVDPERYGYTF
TGCAGCGTTGATCCAGAGCGCTATGGCTACACCTTC
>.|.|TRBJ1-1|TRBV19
CASSKGEYYNTEAFF
TGTGCCAGTAGTAAGGGGGAGTATTACAACACTGAAGCTTTCTTT
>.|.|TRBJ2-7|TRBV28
CASSSSAGPYEQYF
.
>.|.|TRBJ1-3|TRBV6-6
CASAGSGNTIYF
TGTGCCAGCGCAGGCTCTGGAAACACCATATATTTT
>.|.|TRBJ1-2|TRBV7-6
CASSPSPGRGYTF
TGTGCCAGCAGCCCTTCACCGGGGAGGGGCTACACCTTC
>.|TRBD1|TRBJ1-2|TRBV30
CAWSPTGGRGGYTF
TGTGCCTGGAGTCCAACAGGGGGACGGGGCGGCTACACCTTC
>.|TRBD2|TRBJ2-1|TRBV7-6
CASSSPTSGALPSSYNEQFF
TGTGCCAGCAGCTCGCCTACTAGCGGGGCCCTGCCGAGCTCCTACAATGAGCAGTTCTTC
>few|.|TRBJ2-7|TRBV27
CASSEDSREQYF
TGTGCCAGCAGTGAAGACAGTCGTGAGCAGTACTTC
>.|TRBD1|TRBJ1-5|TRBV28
CASSLPGQGYQPQHF
TGTGCCAGCAGTTTACCGGGACAGGGATATCAGCCCCAGCATTTT
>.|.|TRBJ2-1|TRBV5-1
CASSATHRDQQFF
TGCGCCAGCAGCGCGACTCACAGGGACCAGCAGTTCTTC
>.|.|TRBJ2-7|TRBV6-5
CASSYPGEGRGEQYF
TGTGCCAGCAGTTACCCAGGCGAGGGCCGGGGAGAGCAGTACTTC
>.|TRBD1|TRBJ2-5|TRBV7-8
CASSPLKGQGALETQYF
TGTGCCAGCAGCCCCCTCAAGGGGCAGGGGGCATTAGAGACCCAGTACTTC
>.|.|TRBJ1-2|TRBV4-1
CASSQVRQINYGYTF
TGCGCCAGCAGCCAAGTAAGACAGATTAACTATGGCTACACCTTC
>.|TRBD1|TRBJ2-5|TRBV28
CASSKGPGQGWQETQYF
TGTGCCAGCAGTAAGGGGCCGGGACAGGGGTGGCAAGAGACCCAGTACTTC
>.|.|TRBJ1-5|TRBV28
CASRGSNQPQHF
TGTGCCAGTAGAGGAAGCAATCAGCCCCAGCATTTT
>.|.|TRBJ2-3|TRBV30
CAWAPVGGGGDTQYF
TGTGCCTGGGCTCCGGTGGGGGGAGGGGGAGATACGCAGTATTTT
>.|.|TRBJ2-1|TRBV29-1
CSYHSGLNEQFF
TGCAGCTACCATAGCGGACTCAATGAGCAGTTCTTC
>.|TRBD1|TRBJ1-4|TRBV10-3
CAISESLGTGIVGNEKLFF
TGTGCCATCAGTGAGTCTCTCGGGACAGGGATAGTGGGGAATGAAAAACTGTTTTTT
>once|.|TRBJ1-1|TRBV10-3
CAITRNREANTEAFF
TGTGCCATCACCAGAAACAGGGAAGCAAACACTGAAGCTTTCTTT
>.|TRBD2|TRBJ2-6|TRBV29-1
CSVGGGGTGANVLTF
TGCAGCGTCGGCGGGGGAGGCACTGGGGCCAACGTCCTGACTTTC
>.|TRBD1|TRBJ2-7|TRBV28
CASSVRDRGYEQYF
TGTGCCAGCAGTGTCCGGGACAGGGGATACGAGCAGTACTTC
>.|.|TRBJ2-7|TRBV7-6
CASSLTGSREQYF
TGTGCCAGCAGCTTAACAGGGAGTCGGGAGCAGTACTTC
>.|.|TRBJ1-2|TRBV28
CASSLWAAGNYGYTF
TGTGCCAGCAGTTTATGGGCCGCAGGGAACTATGGCTACACCTTC
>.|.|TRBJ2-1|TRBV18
CASSQAISSYNEQFF
TGTGCCAGCTCCCAAGCGATAAGCTCCTACAATGAGCAGTTCTTC
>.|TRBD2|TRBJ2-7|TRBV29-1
CSAGLAVYEQYF
TGCAGCGCCGGACTAGCGGTCTACGAGCAGTACTTC
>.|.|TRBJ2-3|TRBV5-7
CASSPEDSLTGDTQYF
TGTGCCAGCAGCCCGGAGGACAGCCTAACGGGGGATACGCAGTATTTT
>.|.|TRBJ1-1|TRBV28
CASSPYPGAEAFF
TGTGCCAGCAGTCCCTATCCAGGCGCTGAAGCTTTCTTT
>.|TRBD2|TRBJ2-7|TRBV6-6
CASNRLAGAHEQYF
TGTGCCAGCAATAGGCTAGCGGGGGCCCACGAGCAGTACTTC
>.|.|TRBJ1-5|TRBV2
CASSEFERNNQPQHF
TGTGCCAGCAGTGAGTTTGAGCGAAACAATCAGCCCCAGCATTTT
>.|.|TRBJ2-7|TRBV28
CASSSAGYEQYF
TGTGCCAGCAGTTCTGCAGGGTACGAGCAGTACTTC
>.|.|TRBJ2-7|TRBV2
CASSEYTDTYEQYF
TGTGCCAGCAGTGAATACACAGACACCTACGAGCAGTACTTC
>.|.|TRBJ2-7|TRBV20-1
CSAAGTYEQYF
TGCAGTGCCGCGGGGACCTACGAGCAGTACTTC
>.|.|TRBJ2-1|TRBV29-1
CSVVVQAHNEQFF
TGCAGCGTTGTGGTACAGGCCCACAATGAGCAGTTCTTC
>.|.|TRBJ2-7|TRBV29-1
CSVPRDGHEQYF
TGCAGCGTACCTCGTGATGGGCACGAGCAGTACTTC
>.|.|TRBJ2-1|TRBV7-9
CASSLLWETRHNEQFF
TGTGCCAGCAGCTTATTGTGGGAGACCCGACACAATGAGCAGTTCTTC
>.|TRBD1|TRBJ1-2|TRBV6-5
CASSYLGQGGGYTF
TGTGCCAGCAGTTACTTGGGACAGGGGGGAGGCTACACCTTC
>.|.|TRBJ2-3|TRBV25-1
CASAGPTSTDTQYF
TGTGCCAGTGCCGGTCCGACTAGCACAGATACGCAGTATTTT
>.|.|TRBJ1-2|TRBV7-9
CASSSPALRGMKDYGYTF
TGTGCCAGCAGCAGTCCCGCTTTGCGGGGGATGAAAGACTATGGCTACACCTTC
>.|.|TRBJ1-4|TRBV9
CASSETGWGANEKLFF
TGTGCCAGCAGCGAGACCGGTTGGGGCGCGAATGAAAAACTGTTTTTT
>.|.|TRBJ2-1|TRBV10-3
CAIREDTYNEQFF
TGTGCCATCAGGGAGGACACCTACAATGAGCAGTTCTTC
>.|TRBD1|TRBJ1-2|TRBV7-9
CASSLTGTGYTF
TGTGCCAGCAGCTTGACAGGGACGGGCTACACCTTC
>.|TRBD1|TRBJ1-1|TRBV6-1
CASSVRQGTEAFF
TGTGCCAGCAGTGTTCGACAGGGGACTGAAGCTTTCTTT
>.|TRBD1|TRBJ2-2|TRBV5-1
CASIPQGALNTGELFF
TGCGCCAGCATTCCTCAGGGGGCGCTGAACACCGGGGAGCTGTTTTTT
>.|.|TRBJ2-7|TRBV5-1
CASSLNGGGRYEQYF
TGCGCCAGCAGCCTGAACGGGGGTGGCCGCTACGAGCAGTACTTC
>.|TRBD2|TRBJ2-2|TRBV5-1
CASSLGSGRTSGELFF
TGCGCCAGCAGCTTGGGTAGCGGGAGGACGTCCGGGGAGCTGTTTTTT
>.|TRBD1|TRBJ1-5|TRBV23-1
CASSQSRFPTRDRGALEPQHF
TGCGCCAGCAGTCAATCTAGGTTCCCCACTAGGGACAGGGGTGCTTTGGAGCCCCAGCATTTT
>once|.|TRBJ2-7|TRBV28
CAGGRSIYEQYF
TGTGCCGGGGGGAGGAGTATCTACGAGCAGTACTTC
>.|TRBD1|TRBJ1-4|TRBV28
CASRERGPGEKLFF
TGTGCCAGCAGAGAAAGGGGGCCGGGAGAAAAACTGTTTTTT